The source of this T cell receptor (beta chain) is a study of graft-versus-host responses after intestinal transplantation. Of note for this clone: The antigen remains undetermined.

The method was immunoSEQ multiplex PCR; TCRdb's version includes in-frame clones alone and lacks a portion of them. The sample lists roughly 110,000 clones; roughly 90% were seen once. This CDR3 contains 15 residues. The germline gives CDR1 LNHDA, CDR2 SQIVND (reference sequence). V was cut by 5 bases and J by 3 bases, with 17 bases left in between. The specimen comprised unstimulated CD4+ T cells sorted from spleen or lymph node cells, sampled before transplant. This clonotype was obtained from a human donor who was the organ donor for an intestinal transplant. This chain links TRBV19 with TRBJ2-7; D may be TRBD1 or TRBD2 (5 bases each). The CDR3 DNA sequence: TGTGCCAGTAGTGGGGGTGCGCCTACCCACTACGAGCAGTACTTC. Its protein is CASSGGAPTHYEQYF.